This T cell receptor beta chain was recovered during a study of monozygotic twins with inflammatory bowel disease. TCRdb reprocessed the 5' RACE reads, keeping one entry per CDR3 protein, no DNA. Recorded for this sample: just over 300,000 distinct CDR3 sequences. The germline V gene encodes CDR1 MNHEY and CDR2 SVGAGI. The CDR3 is made up of 15 amino acids. The TCR sequence derives from a human donor with ulcerative colitis or Crohn's disease, or a healthy co-twin of an affected twin (not recorded which). V is TRBV6-5 and J is TRBJ2-2. What was sequenced was blood. CDR3 sequence: CASSYSRPQTGELFF.